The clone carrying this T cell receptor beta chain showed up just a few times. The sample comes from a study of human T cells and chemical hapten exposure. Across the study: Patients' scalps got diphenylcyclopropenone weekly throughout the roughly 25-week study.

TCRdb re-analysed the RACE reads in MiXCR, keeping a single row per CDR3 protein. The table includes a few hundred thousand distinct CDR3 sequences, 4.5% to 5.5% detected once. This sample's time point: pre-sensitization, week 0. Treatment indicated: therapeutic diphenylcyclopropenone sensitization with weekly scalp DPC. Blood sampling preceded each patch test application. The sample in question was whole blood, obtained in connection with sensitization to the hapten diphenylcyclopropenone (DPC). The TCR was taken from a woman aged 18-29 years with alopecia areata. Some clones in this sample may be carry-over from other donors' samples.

The CDR3 region is CASSLSTAARGSPLHF. The CDR3 bases are TGTGCCAGCAGCTTAAGTACAGCAGCCAGGGGTTCACCCCTCCACTTT. This chain connects TRBV7-2 to TRBJ1-6; possible D gene TRBD1, 6 bases. CDR3 length: 16 amino acids. CDR1 is SGHTA and CDR2 is FQGNSA in the germline V gene. V shed 2 bases and J shed 9 bases, with 17 bases lying between them.